A single T cell receptor (beta chain) is shown here with its context. Previously reported methods and listed TCR primers produced the bulk TCR libraries. Each CDR3 protein gets one entry after TCRdb re-called the PCR reads with MiXCR. This sample has roughly 320,000 distinct CDR3 sequences; 24% occur once, and the top ten carry about 0.71%. Trimming cost V 5 bases and J 4 bases, with 15 bases left between them. CDR3 length: 14 amino acids. The germline V gene encodes CDR1 SEHNR and CDR2 FQNEAQ (reference sequence). This entry belongs to a study of molecular identifiers for immune sequencing clone quantification.

This chain links TRBV7-9 with TRBJ2-7; tentatively, D is TRBD2 (5 bases). Source material: naive CD8+ T cells from blood, with Jurkat cell RNA spiked in. Subset: FACS-sorted CD8+CD4-CCR7+CD45RA+ naive T cells. The clonotype comes from a human donor in good health. Some libraries in this study had Jurkat cell RNA spiked in. The CDR3 region is CASSPSGSFYEQYF. CDR3 nucleotide sequence: TGTGCCAGCAGCCCGAGTGGGAGTTTTTACGAGCAGTACTTC.